Shown below are 16 T cell receptor beta chains from a single sample sequenced in a study of T cells in Graves' hyperthyroidism and ophthalmopathy. Researchers took RNA transcripts and amplified the TCR beta CDR3 regions from them. The TCR CDR3 was amplified in a first-round RT-PCR using the HTBI primer set. A single record per CDR3 protein comes from TCRdb applying MiXCR to the multiplex PCR reads. Of around 600,000 distinct CDR3 sequences in the sample, roughly 15% were seen once. Sequenced material: blood. The receptors come from a woman aged 45 to 65 with Graves' ophthalmopathy.

The genes are TRBV18 and TRBJ1-5, with 7 bases lining up with TRBD1. V shed 5 bases, J shed 6 bases, and the junction held 10 bases outside the gene matches. Germline V CDR1 and CDR2: KGHSH, LQKENI. The length of the CDR3 is 15 residues. The CDR3 loop reads CASSEGQHYGQPQHF. CDR3 nucleotide sequence: TGTGCCAGCTCAGAGGGACAGCACTACGGTCAGCCCCAGCATTTT.

This clonotype appeared many times. J is TRBJ1-2 and V is TRBV7-9; D not resolved. CDR3 length equals 14 residues. The ends were cut back, 3 bases at V and 6 bases at J, with 14 bases in the middle. In germline, CDR1 is SEHNR, CDR2 FQNEAQ (reference sequence). The DNA of the CDR3 is TGTGCCAGCAGCTTTGGGCAGGAAACGAATGGCTACACCTTC. This translates into CASSFGQETNGYTF.

This chain connects TRBV24-1 to TRBJ2-2, with 9 positions matching TRBD2. The CDR3 covers 16 residues. Germline CDR1 KGHDR, CDR2 SFDVKD. The V segment lost 4 bases and the J segment 0 bases; nucleotides outside the gene matches: 2. As DNA, the CDR3 is TGTGCCACCAGTGACCCTAGCGGGGCGAACACCGGGGAGCTGTTTTTT. Encoded protein: CATSDPSGANTGELFF.

This clonotype showed up just a few times. The chain has TRBV6-2 or TRBV6-3 and TRBJ2-3, with TRBD2 identical over 15 bases. The CDR3 has 17 residues. Germline CDR1 is MNHEY and CDR2 is SVGEGT. The ends lost 6 bases at V and 4 bases at J; junction bases unmatched: 8. This CDR3 is CASSRGTSGRSADTQYF. Written as DNA, the CDR3 is TGTGCCAGCAGCCGAGGGACTAGCGGGAGGAGCGCAGATACGCAGTATTTT.

This clonotype turned up a few times. The chain uses TRBV4-2 and TRBJ1-1; D remains ambiguous. The length of the CDR3 is 14 residues. V lost 2 bases, J lost 0 bases, and 7 bases lay in between. Looked up from germline, CDR1 is LGHNA and CDR2 is YNFKEQ. The CDR3: CASSQSEMNTEAFF. In DNA, the CDR3 is TGTGCCAGCAGCCAATCGGAGATGAACACTGAAGCTTTCTTT.

The table lists this clonotype with many counts. The rearrangement uses TRBV20-1 and TRBJ2-7; perhaps TRBD2 as D (5 bases). Germline V gene sequence: CDR1 DFQATT, CDR2 SNEGSKA (reference sequence). The germline V and J ends were trimmed by 6 bases and 0 bases, with 15 bases remaining between them. This CDR3 is built from 14 residues. In DNA form, the CDR3 reads TGCAGTGCCCCCGCTCACGGGAACTCCTACGAGCAGTACTTC. Translation gives CSAPAHGNSYEQYF.

This clonotype showed up many times. This sequence joins TRBV7-2 and TRBJ2-3; maybe TRBD2 (6 bases). In germline, CDR1 is SGHTA, CDR2 FQGNSA. Between the trimmed V and J ends, which lost 6 bases and 0 bases, there was a span of 10 bases. This CDR3 has 14 residues. The CDR3 protein is CASRSGVSTDTQYF. CDR3 nucleotides: TGTGCCAGCAGATCGGGAGTAAGCACAGATACGCAGTATTTT.

This clonotype was counted ten times or more. V usage is TRBV12-3 or TRBV12-4 and J usage is TRBJ2-7, with no clear D. V lost 3 bases and J 2 bases, leaving 8 bases between the germline ends. The CDR3 consists of 13 residues. The CDR3 nucleotides read TGTGCCAGCAGTTTTACAGCAGCCTACGAGCAGTACTTC. Amino acid sequence: CASSFTAAYEQYF.

This clonotype occurred a few times. A read error may be the cause here, since a much bigger clone is one base away. The gene calls are TRBV7-2 and TRBJ2-5, with 9 bases identical to TRBD1. From germline, CDR1 is SGHTA and CDR2 FQGNSA. There are 15 residues in the CDR3. Trimming at V came to 4 bases and at J to 2 bases, leaving 5 bases not matched to a gene. CDR3 region: CASSWTTGGQETQYF. In nucleotides, the CDR3 is TGTGCCAGCAGCTGGACGACAGGGGGACAAGAGACCCAGTACTTC. The whole variable domain, remainder taken from reference TRBV7-2 and TRBJ2-5, is GAGVSQSPSNKVTEKGKDVELRCDPISGHTALYWYRQSLGQGLEFLIYFQGNSAPDKSGLPSDRFSAERTGGSVSTLTIQRTQQEDSAVYLCASSWTTGGQETQYFGPGTRLLVL.

V is TRBV3-1 and J is TRBJ1-6; D perhaps matches TRBD1 (6 bases). This CDR3 spans 15 amino acids. The ends were cut back, 0 bases at V and 9 bases at J, with 12 bases in the middle. Looked up from germline, CDR1 is LGHDT and CDR2 is YNNKEL (reference sequence). This chain's CDR3 is CASSQDWGAASPLHF. CDR3 nucleotide sequence: TGTGCCAGCAGCCAAGATTGGGGGGCAGCTTCACCCCTCCACTTT.

The DNA for the CDR3 is TGCAGTGCTAGGGCTAGCGGGAGGGCCGTTAATGAGCAGTTCTTC. This codes for CSARASGRAVNEQFF. The genes are TRBV20-1 and TRBJ2-1; TRBD2 matches at 12 bases. This CDR3 region has 15 residues. After removal of 3 bases from V and 7 bases from J, the junction contained 7 bases not matched to a gene. Germline CDR1 DFQATT, CDR2 SNEGSKA (reference sequence).

Many counts were recorded for this clonotype. The chain has TRBV28 and TRBJ2-7; possibly TRBD2 for D (5 bases). CDR3 length: 12 amino acids. Trimming removed 4 bases from V and 4 bases from J, with 8 bases in between. CDR1 and CDR2 from the germline V gene are MDHEN and SYDVKM. This CDR3 reads CASSSRGYEQYF. DNA for the CDR3: TGTGCCAGCAGTTCCCGGGGTTACGAGCAGTACTTC.

This clonotype was observed at least ten times. J is TRBJ2-2 and V is TRBV30; no definite D call. Per the germline V gene, CDR1 is GTSNPN and CDR2 is SVGIG (reference sequence). CDR3 length equals 14 residues. V dropped 1 base and J dropped 7 bases, with 13 bases sitting between them. CDR3: CAWSDTAGDGELFF. The CDR3 coding sequence is TGTGCCTGGAGTGATACGGCTGGGGACGGGGAGCTGTTTTTT.

The rearrangement links TRBV7-9 to TRBJ2-7; D is uncertain. From germline, CDR1 is SEHNR and CDR2 FQNEAQ (reference sequence). V was pared by 0 bases and J by 7 bases, with 13 bases between. This CDR3 is 14 amino acids long. The CDR3 sequence: CASSLALGSWEQYF. For the CDR3, the DNA is TGTGCCAGCAGCTTAGCGTTGGGGTCCTGGGAGCAGTACTTC.

V is TRBV10-3 and J is TRBJ1-5; perhaps TRBD1 as D (6 bases). There are 14 residues in the CDR3. The V end was cut by 10 bases, the J end by 0 bases, with 13 bases between. Germline V gene sequence: CDR1 ENHRY, CDR2 SYGVKD. CDR3 region: CATTDSNSNQPQHF. The CDR3 bases are TGTGCCACCACGGACAGCAATAGCAATCAGCCCCAGCATTTT.

Many counts were recorded for this clonotype. V usage is TRBV7-9 and J usage is TRBJ2-1; the D is unclear. Trimming took off 6 bases at V and 6 bases at J, with 3 bases between the two ends. The CDR3 has 10 amino acids. From germline, CDR1 is SEHNR and CDR2 FQNEAQ (reference sequence). The chain's CDR3 is CASSFNEQFF. The CDR3 DNA reads TGTGCCAGCAGTTTCAATGAGCAGTTCTTC.